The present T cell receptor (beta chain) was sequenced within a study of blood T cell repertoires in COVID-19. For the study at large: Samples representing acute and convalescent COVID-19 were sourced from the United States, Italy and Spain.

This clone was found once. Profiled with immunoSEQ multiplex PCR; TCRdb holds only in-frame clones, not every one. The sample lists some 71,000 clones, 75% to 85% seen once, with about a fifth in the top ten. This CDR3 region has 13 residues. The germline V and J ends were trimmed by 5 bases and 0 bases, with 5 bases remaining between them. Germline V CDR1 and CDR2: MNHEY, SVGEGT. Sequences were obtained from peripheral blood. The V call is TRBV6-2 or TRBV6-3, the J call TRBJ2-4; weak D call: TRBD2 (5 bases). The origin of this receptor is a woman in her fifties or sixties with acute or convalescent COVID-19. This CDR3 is CASSGLAKNIQYF. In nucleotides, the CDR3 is TGTGCCAGCAGTGGACTAGCCAAAAACATTCAGTACTTC.